The clone carrying this T cell receptor (beta chain) was observed a handful of times. The data were taken from a study of blood T cell repertoires in COVID-19. Study-level information: Donors in the United States, Italy and Spain gave samples during acute or convalescent COVID-19.

V was clipped by 4 bases and J by 3 bases, with 10 bases between them. The CDR3 loop spans 13 amino acids. The germline CDR1 and CDR2 sequences are MNHEY and SVGAGI. TCRdb's copy holds only in-frame clones and misses some; the assay was immunoSEQ multiplex PCR. The sample carries about 210,000 clones, about 90% recorded once. Input material: peripheral blood. The chain couples TRBV6-5 to TRBJ2-7; possible D gene TRBD2, 6 bases. The clonotype originates from a man aged 18 to 30 with active or convalescent COVID-19. The CDR3 loop reads CASSWRVDYEQYF. The CDR3 coding sequence is TGTGCCAGCAGTTGGAGGGTAGACTACGAGCAGTACTTC.